A selection of T cell receptor beta chains follows, all from one sample in a study of blood T cell repertoires in COVID-19. Clones were sequenced by immunoSEQ multiplex PCR, and TCRdb holds only the in-frame ones, with some missing. Seen here are around 250,000 clones, roughly 89% observed once, and the top ten hold roughly 2%. The sequenced sample consisted of peripheral blood. These receptors were obtained from a woman aged 60-75 years with COVID-19, enrolled during active disease. Both conserved end residues are part of each CDR3. D genes are given only for firm matches. Expanded clones are given a class, and other clones once, few, many or no size at all.

CASSLGGRNSPLHF,TGTGCCAGCAGCTTGGGAGGGCGTAATTCACCCCTCCACTTT,14,.,.,TRBV11-3,TRBJ1-6
CASSLTVRQGARSPLHF,TGTGCCAGCAGTTTAACAGTTAGACAGGGGGCTCGGTCACCCCTCCACTTT,17,TRBD1,.,TRBV27,TRBJ1-6
CASRTRGGGTEAFF,TGTGCCAGTAGGACCCGGGGAGGGGGCACTGAAGCTTTCTTT,14,.,.,TRBV19,TRBJ1-1
CASNIGGRDEKLFF,TGTGCCAGCAATATCGGGGGAAGAGATGAAAAACTGTTTTTT,14,.,.,TRBV6-6,TRBJ1-4
CASSQDGFKDINYEQYF,TGTGCCAGCAGCCAAGATGGCTTTAAAGACATAAACTACGAGCAGTACTTC,17,.,.,TRBV14,TRBJ2-7
CASNRRNSNQPQHF,TGTGCCAGTAACAGGCGAAATAGCAATCAGCCCCAGCATTTT,14,.,.,TRBV19,TRBJ1-5
CASSLDRRETSPGYTF,TGTGCCAGCAGCTTAGATCGGAGGGAAACAAGTCCGGGCTACACCTTC,16,.,.,TRBV7-8,TRBJ1-2
CASSQGGQWRTALNQPQHF,TGTGCCAGCAGCCAAGGAGGACAATGGCGGACAGCCCTAAATCAGCCCCAGCATTTT,19,.,.,TRBV3-1/TRBV3-2,TRBJ1-5
CARGQGATGGYTF,TGTGCCAGAGGACAGGGGGCGACCGGTGGCTACACCTTC,13,TRBD1,.,TRBV2,TRBJ1-2
CASSQGLGAGDTQYF,TGTGCCAGCAGCCAAGGCCTTGGGGCCGGAGATACGCAGTATTTT,15,.,.,TRBV4-2,TRBJ2-3
CASSLGGGGSPLHF,TGTGCCAGCAGCTTAGGTGGGGGGGGCTCACCCCTCCACTTT,14,.,.,TRBV7-2,TRBJ1-6
CASSLDGFSGNTIYF,TGCGCCAGCAGCTTGGACGGTTTCTCTGGAAACACCATATATTTT,15,.,.,TRBV5-1,TRBJ1-3
CASSATRNNYGYTF,TGTGCCAGCAGCGCCACTCGAAATAACTATGGCTACACCTTC,14,.,.,TRBV7-2,TRBJ1-2
CATSRDGTVATNEKLFF,TGTGCCACCAGCAGAGATGGGACAGTTGCAACTAATGAAAAACTGTTTTTT,17,TRBD1,.,TRBV15,TRBJ1-4
CASSQVNQGDGYTF,TGCGCCAGCAGCCAAGTGAACCAGGGGGATGGCTACACCTTC,14,TRBD1,.,TRBV4-3,TRBJ1-2
CASSVVESRREPFF,TGTGCCAGCAGCGTAGTTGAAAGCAGGAGGGAACCTTTCTTT,14,.,.,TRBV9,TRBJ1-1
CASSLGTGGGQPQHF,TGTGCCAGCAGCTTAGGAACAGGGGGCGGCCAGCCCCAGCATTTT,15,TRBD1,.,TRBV7-6,TRBJ1-5
CASSYPGETFF,TGTGCCAGCAGTTACCCGGGAGAGACTTTCTTT,11,.,.,TRBV6-2/TRBV6-3,TRBJ1-1
CASSQDQGPNSPLHF,TGCGCCAGCAGCCAAGATCAGGGTCCTAATTCACCCCTCCACTTT,15,.,.,TRBV4-3,TRBJ1-6
CASSPGQVRSSGNTIYF,TGTGCCAGCTCACCAGGACAGGTTCGGAGCTCTGGAAACACCATATATTTT,17,TRBD1,.,TRBV18,TRBJ1-3
CASSLALGAGNTIYF,TGTGCCAGCAGCTTAGCGCTAGGGGCTGGAAACACCATATATTTT,15,.,.,TRBV7-2,TRBJ1-3
CASSKADRGGGYTF,TGTGCCAGCAGCAAAGCGGACAGGGGAGGAGGCTACACCTTC,14,.,.,TRBV21-1,TRBJ1-2
CASSVAGGREQFF,TGTGCCAGCAGCGTAGCGGGGGGGCGTGAGCAGTTCTTC,13,TRBD2,.,TRBV9,TRBJ2-1
CASCQGVSGNTIYF,TGTGCCAGTTGCCAGGGGGTCTCAGGAAACACCATATATTTT,14,TRBD1,.,TRBV9,TRBJ1-3
CASSRRDSATNEKLFF,TGTGCCAGCAGCCGGAGGGATTCGGCAACTAATGAAAAACTGTTTTTT,16,.,.,TRBV13,TRBJ1-4
CASSLGALEAFF,TGTGCCAGCAGCTTGGGAGCTCTTGAAGCTTTCTTT,12,.,.,TRBV5-4,TRBJ1-1
CAWSTDSGGSEQYF,TGTGCCTGGAGTACGGACAGCGGGGGGTCCGAGCAGTACTTC,14,TRBD2,.,TRBV30,TRBJ2-7
CATSRDLAGGSGANVLTF,TGTGCCACCAGCAGAGATCTAGCAGGGGGCAGTGGGGCCAACGTCCTGACTTTC,18,TRBD1,.,TRBV15,TRBJ2-6
CASRQARDGYTF,TGTGCCAGCAGACAGGCACGGGATGGCTACACCTTC,12,.,.,TRBV19,TRBJ1-2
CSVEKGQGLTEAFF,TGCAGCGTTGAAAAGGGACAGGGATTAACTGAAGCTTTCTTT,14,TRBD1,.,TRBV29-1,TRBJ1-1
CASSIRGPHEQYF,TGTGCCAGTAGTATTAGGGGGCCGCACGAGCAGTACTTC,13,TRBD1,.,TRBV19,TRBJ2-7
CASSRRDTLKNTIYF,TGTGCCAGTAGTAGACGGGACACTTTGAAAAACACCATATATTTT,15,.,.,TRBV19,TRBJ1-3
CASSKTPGQGSLETQYF,TGTGCCAGCAGCAAGACCCCCGGACAGGGTAGTCTAGAGACCCAGTACTTC,17,.,.,TRBV21-1,TRBJ2-5
CASSRGTDYQPQHF,TGTGCCAGCAGCCGGGGGACAGACTATCAGCCCCAGCATTTT,14,TRBD1,once,TRBV4-2,TRBJ1-5
CASSQDAGRRNEQYF,TGTGCCAGCAGCCAAGACGCAGGGCGGCGGAACGAGCAGTACTTC,15,.,.,TRBV3-1/TRBV3-2,TRBJ2-7
CASSEWTAGSPLHF,TGTGCCAGCAGTGAATGGACAGCGGGATCACCCCTCCACTTT,14,.,.,TRBV2,TRBJ1-6
CAISSYLTSGGRHEQFF,TGTGCCATCAGTTCCTATTTGACTAGCGGGGGACGCCATGAGCAGTTCTTC,17,TRBD2,.,TRBV10-3,TRBJ2-1
CAIRGVTGNYYEQYF,TGTGCCATCAGGGGGGTTACAGGGAACTACTACGAGCAGTACTTC,15,.,.,TRBV10-3,TRBJ2-7
CSVARQGNTGELFF,TGCAGCGTCGCAAGACAGGGAAACACCGGGGAGCTGTTTTTT,14,TRBD1,.,TRBV29-1,TRBJ2-2
CASKPSGTDTQYF,TGTGCCAGCAAGCCCAGCGGCACAGATACGCAGTATTTT,13,.,.,TRBV6-4,TRBJ2-3
CASTLAESEAFF,TGTGCCAGCACCCTCGCCGAGTCTGAAGCTTTCTTT,12,.,.,TRBV6-6,TRBJ1-1
CAWSVGTVNYGYTF,TGTGCCTGGAGTGTGGGTACAGTTAACTATGGCTACACCTTC,14,.,.,TRBV30,TRBJ1-2
CASSQLRGPGNIQYF,TGCGCCAGCAGTCAACTTAGGGGGCCAGGAAACATTCAGTACTTC,15,TRBD1,.,TRBV23-1,TRBJ2-4
CASSYRGQGRNTEAFF,TGTGCCAGCAGTTATCGCGGACAGGGCAGGAACACTGAAGCTTTCTTT,16,TRBD1,once,TRBV6-2/TRBV6-3,TRBJ1-1